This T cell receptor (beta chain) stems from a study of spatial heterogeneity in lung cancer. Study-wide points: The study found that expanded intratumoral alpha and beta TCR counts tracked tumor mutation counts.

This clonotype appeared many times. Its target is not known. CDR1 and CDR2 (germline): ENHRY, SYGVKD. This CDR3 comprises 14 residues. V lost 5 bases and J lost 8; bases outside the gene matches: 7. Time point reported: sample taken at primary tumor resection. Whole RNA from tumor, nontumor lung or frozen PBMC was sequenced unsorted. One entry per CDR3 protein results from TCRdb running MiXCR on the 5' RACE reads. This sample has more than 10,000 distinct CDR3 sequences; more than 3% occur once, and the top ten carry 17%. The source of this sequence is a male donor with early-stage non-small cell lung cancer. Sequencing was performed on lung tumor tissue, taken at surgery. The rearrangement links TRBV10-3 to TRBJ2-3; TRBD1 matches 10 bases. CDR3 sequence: CAISSGTGDRTQYF. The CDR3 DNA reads TGTGCCATCAGTTCTGGGACAGGGGATCGTACGCAGTATTTT.